This T cell receptor beta chain was profiled in a study of identical twins. This clonotype was counted between two and nine times. One entry per CDR3 protein, called by TCRdb with MiXCR from the 5' RACE reads. The sample shows 500,000 to 600,000 distinct CDR3 sequences, about 20% of them seen only once. Germline V lookup: CDR1 DFQATT, CDR2 SNEGSKA (reference sequence). The length of the CDR3 is 16 residues. V dropped 3 bases and J dropped 1; count of bases not matched to a gene: 11. These data were also reused for a study on T cells expressing NK-cell markers. That paper adds: Dominant NKG2C+ clonotypes were found to form about 1.0-8% of CD8+ T cells in a handful of donors.

Sequencing was carried out using CD4+ T cells sorted from blood. The sequence was collected from a woman under 30 in good health. This chain uses TRBV20-1 with TRBJ2-7, with TRBD2 matching over 8 bases. Here the CDR3 reads CSARTPGGGPSYEQYF. CDR3 DNA: TGCAGTGCTAGGACCCCTGGCGGGGGGCCGTCCTACGAGCAGTACTTC.